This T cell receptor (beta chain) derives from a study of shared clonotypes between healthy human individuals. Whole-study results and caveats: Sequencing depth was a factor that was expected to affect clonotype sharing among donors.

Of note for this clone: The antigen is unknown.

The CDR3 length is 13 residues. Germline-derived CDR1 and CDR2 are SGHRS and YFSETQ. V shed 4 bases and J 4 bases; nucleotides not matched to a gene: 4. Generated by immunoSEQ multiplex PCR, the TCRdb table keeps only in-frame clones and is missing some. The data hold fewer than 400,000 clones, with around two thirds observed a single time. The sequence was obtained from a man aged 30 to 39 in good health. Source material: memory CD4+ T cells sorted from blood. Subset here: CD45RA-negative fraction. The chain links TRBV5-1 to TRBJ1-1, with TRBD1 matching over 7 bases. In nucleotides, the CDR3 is TGCGCCAGCAGCGGACCAGGGGGCACTGAAGCTTTCTTT. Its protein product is CASSGPGGTEAFF.